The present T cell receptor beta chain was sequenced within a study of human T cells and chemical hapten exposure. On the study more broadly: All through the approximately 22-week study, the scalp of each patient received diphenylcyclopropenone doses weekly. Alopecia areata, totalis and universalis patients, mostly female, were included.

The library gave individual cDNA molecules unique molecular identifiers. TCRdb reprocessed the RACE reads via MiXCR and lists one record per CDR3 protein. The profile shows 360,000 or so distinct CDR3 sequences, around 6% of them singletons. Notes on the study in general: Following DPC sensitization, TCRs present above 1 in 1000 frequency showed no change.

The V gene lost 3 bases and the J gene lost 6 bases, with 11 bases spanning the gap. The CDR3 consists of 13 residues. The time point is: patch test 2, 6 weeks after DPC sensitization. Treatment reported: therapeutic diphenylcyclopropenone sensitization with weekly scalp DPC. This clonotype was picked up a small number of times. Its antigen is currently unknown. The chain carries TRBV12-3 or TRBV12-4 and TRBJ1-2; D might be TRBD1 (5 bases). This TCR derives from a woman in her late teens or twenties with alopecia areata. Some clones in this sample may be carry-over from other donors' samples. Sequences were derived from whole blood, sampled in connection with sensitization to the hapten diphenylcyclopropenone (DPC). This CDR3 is CASSFQGGNGYTF. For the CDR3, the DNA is TGTGCCAGCAGTTTTCAGGGTGGTAATGGCTACACCTTC.